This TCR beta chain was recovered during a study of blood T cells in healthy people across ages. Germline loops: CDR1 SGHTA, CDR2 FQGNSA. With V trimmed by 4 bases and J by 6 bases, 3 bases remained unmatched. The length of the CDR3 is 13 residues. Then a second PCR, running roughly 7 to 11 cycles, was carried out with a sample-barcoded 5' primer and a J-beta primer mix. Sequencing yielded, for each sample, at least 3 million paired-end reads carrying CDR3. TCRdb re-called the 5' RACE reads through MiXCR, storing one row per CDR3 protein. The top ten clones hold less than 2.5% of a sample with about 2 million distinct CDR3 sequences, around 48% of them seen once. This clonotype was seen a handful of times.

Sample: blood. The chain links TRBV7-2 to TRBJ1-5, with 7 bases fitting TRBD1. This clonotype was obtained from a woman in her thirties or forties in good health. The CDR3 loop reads CASSSDRTQPQHF. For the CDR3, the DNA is TGTGCCAGCAGCTCGGACAGGACTCAGCCCCAGCATTTT.